This T cell receptor beta chain was documented in a study of cytomegalovirus exposure and HLA in healthy donors. The study's findings and limits: Most of the TCR beta V segments (in an earlier analysis) were productive either about 87% or about 30% of the time. In a later analysis, HLA-C alleles had the fewest associated TCRs, DRB1 alleles the most. Trimming of TCR beta V- and J-genes showed a link, identified in a later analysis, to a missense DCLRE1C variant. Associated with HLA alleles at 0.05 false discovery rate in a later analysis were fewer than 20,000 TCR beta sequences.

PCR employed 60 Vbeta and 13 Jbeta primers. The protocol was immunoSEQ multiplex PCR, while the TCRdb copy is restricted to in-frame clones and leaves out a portion. Of approximately 190,000 clones detected, roughly 80% appear once; the ten largest clones hold around 6%. Germline V gene sequence: CDR1 SGHDT, CDR2 YYEEEE. The CDR3 is 14 residues long. V gave up 4 bases and J gave up 4 bases; unmatched junction bases: 2. A note on this clone: What it binds is not known.

The source of this sequence is a woman aged 50 to 65 in good health and CMV-seropositive. The chain is built from TRBV5-6 and TRBJ1-6, with 7 bases aligning to TRBD1. Sample: PBMCs. The CDR3 DNA reads as TGTGCCAGCAGCCAGGGACAGTATAATTCACCCCTCCACTTT. This translates into CASSQGQYNSPLHF.